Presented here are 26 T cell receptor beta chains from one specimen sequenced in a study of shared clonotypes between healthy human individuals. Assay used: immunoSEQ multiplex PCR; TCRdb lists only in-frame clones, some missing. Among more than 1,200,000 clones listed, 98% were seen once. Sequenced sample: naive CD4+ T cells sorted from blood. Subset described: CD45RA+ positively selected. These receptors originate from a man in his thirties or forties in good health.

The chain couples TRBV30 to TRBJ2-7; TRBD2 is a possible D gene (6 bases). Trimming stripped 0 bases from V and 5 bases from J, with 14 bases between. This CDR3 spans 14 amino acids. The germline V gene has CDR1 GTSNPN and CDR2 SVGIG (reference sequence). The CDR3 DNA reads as TGTGCCTGGAGTGTGGCGGGATCTCCCAACGAGCAGTACTTC. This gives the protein CAWSVAGSPNEQYF.

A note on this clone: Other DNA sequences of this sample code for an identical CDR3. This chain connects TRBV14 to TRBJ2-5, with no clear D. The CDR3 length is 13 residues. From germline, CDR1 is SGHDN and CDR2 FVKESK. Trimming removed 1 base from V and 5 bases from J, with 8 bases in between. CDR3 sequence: CASSQGLGETQYF. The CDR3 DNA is TGTGCCAGCAGCCAAGGTCTGGGGGAGACCCAGTACTTC.

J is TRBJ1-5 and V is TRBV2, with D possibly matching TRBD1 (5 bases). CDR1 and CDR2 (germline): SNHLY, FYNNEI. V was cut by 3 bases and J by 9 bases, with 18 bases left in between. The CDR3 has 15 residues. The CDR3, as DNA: TGTGCCAGCAGTGAGGAGGGTGGGGACCTCAGGCCCCAGCATTTT. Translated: CASSEEGGDLRPQHF. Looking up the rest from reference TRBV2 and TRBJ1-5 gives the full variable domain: EPEVTQTPSHQVTQMGQEVILRCVPISNHLYFYWYRQILGQKVEFLVSFYNNEISEKSEIFDDQFSVERPDGSNFTLKIRSTKLEDSAMYFCASSEEGGDLRPQHFGDGTRLSIL.

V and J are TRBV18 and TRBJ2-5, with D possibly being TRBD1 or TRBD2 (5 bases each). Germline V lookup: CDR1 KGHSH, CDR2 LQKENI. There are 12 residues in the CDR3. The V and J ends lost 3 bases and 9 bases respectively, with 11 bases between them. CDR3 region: CASSPLRGAQYF. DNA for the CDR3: TGTGCCAGCTCACCCCTGAGAGGGGCCCAGTACTTC.

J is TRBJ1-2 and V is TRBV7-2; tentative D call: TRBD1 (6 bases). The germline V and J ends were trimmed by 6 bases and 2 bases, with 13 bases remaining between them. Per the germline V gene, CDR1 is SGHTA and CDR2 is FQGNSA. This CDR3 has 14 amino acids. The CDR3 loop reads CASRTGTTNYGYTF. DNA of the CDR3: TGTGCCAGCAGGACCGGGACAACAAACTATGGCTACACCTTC.

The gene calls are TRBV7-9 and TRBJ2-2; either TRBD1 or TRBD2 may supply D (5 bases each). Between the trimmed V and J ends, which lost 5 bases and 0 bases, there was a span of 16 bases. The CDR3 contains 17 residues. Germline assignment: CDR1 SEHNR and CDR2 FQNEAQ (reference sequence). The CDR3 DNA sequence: TGTGCCAGCAGCCGAACCTTGGGACCGGCGAACACCGGGGAGCTGTTTTTT. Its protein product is CASSRTLGPANTGELFF.

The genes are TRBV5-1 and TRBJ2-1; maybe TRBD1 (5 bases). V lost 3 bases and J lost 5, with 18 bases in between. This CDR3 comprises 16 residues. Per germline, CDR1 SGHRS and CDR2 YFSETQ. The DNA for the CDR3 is TGCGCCAGCAGCTCCATCATAGGGGCCGCCAACAATGAGCAGTTCTTC. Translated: CASSSIIGAANNEQFF. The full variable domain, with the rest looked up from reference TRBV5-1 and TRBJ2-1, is KAGVTQTPRYLIKTRGQQVTLSCSPISGHRSVSWYQQTPGQGLQFLFEYFSETQRNKGNFPGRFSGRQFSNSRSEMNVSTLELGDSALYLCASSSIIGAANNEQFFGPGTRLTVL.

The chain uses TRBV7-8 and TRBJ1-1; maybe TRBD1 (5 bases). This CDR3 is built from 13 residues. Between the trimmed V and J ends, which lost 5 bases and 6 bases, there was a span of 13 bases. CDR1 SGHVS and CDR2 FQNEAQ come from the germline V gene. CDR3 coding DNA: TGTGCCAGCAGCGTGGGATTAGGGGCTGAAGCTTTCTTT. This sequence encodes CASSVGLGAEAFF.

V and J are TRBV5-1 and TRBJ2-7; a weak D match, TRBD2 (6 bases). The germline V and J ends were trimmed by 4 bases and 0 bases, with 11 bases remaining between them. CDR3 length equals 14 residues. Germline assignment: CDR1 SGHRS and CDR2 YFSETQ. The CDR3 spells CASSRDFSSYEQYF. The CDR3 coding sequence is TGCGCCAGCAGCAGGGACTTTAGCTCCTACGAGCAGTACTTC.

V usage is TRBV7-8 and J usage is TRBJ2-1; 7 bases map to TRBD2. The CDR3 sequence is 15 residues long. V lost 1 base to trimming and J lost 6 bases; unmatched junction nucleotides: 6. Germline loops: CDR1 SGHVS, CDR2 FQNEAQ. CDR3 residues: CASSLGGRVGNEQFF. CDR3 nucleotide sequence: TGTGCCAGCAGCTTAGGAGGGAGGGTGGGCAATGAGCAGTTCTTC.

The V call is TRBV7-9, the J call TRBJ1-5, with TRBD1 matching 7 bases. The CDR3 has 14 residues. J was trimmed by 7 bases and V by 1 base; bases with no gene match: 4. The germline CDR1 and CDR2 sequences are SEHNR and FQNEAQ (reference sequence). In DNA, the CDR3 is TGTGCCAGCAGCTTAGGTGACAGGGTCCAGCCCCAGCATTTT. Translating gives CASSLGDRVQPQHF. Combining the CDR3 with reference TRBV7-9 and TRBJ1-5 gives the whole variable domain DTGVSQNPRHKITKRGQNVTFRCDPISEHNRLYWYRQTLGQGPEFLTYFQNEAQLEKSRLLSDRFSAERPKGSFSTLEIQRTEQGDSAMYLCASSLGDRVQPQHFGDGTRLSIL.

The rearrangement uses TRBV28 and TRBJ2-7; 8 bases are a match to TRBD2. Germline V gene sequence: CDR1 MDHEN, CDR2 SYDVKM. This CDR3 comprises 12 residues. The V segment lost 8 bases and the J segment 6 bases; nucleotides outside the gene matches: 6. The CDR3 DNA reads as TGTGCCAGCGGGACTAGTTCGCCCGAGCAGTACTTC. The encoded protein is CASGTSSPEQYF.

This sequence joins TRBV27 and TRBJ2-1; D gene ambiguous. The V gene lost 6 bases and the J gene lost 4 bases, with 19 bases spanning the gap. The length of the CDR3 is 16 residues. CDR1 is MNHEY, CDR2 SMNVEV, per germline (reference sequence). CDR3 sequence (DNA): TGTGCCAGCAGCCTTACCCCCCCGCTCGGGTACAATGAGCAGTTCTTC. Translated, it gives CASSLTPPLGYNEQFF.

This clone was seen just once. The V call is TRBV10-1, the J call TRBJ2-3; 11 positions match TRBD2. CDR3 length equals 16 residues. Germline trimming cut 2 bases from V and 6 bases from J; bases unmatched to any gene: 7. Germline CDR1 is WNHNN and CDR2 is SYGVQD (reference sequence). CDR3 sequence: CASSELAGGRGDTQYF. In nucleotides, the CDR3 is TGCGCCAGCAGTGAGCTAGCGGGAGGCCGTGGGGATACGCAGTATTTT.

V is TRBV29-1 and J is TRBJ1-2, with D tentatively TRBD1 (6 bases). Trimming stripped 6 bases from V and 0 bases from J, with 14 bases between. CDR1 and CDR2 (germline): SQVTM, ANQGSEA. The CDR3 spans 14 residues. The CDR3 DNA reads TGCAGCGTCGCGGGGACATCTACTAACTATGGCTACACCTTC. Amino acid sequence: CSVAGTSTNYGYTF. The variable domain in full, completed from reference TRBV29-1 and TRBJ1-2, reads SAVISQKPSRDICQRGTSLTIQCQVDSQVTMMFWYRQQPGQSLTLIATANQGSEATYESGFVIDKFPISRPNLTFSTLTVSNMSPEDSSIYLCSVAGTSTNYGYTFGSGTRLTVV.

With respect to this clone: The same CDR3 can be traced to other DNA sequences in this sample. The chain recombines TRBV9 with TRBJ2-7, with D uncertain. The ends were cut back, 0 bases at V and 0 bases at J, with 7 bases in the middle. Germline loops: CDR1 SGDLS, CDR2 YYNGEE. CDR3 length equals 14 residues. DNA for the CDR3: TGTGCCAGCAGCGTAGGGGTAATCTCCTACGAGCAGTACTTC. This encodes CASSVGVISYEQYF.

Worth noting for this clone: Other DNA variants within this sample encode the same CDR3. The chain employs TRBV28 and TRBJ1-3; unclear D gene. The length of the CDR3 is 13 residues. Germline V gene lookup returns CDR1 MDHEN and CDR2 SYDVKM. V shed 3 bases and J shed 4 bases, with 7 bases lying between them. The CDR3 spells CASSLPAGNTIYF. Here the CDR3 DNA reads TGTGCCAGCAGTTTGCCCGCGGGAAACACCATATATTTT.

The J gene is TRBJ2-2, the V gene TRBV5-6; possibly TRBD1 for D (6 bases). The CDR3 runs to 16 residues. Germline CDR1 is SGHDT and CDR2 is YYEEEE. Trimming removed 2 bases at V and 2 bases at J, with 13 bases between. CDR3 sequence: CASSLFGQPNTGELFF. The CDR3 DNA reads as TGTGCCAGCAGCTTATTCGGACAGCCTAACACCGGGGAGCTGTTTTTT.

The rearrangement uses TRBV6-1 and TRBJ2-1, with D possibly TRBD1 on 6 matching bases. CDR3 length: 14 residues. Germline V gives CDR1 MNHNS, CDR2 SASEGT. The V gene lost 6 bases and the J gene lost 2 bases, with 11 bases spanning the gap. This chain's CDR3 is CASRPQGTYNEQFF. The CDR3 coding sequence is TGTGCCAGCAGACCACAGGGAACCTACAATGAGCAGTTCTTC.

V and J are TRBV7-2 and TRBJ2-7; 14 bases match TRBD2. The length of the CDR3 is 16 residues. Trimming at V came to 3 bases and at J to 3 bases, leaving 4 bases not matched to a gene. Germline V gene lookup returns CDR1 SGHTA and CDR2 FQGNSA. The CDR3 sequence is CASSFGLAGGFYEQYF. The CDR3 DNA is TGTGCCAGCAGCTTTGGACTAGCGGGAGGATTCTACGAGCAGTACTTC. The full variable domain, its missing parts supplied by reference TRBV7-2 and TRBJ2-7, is GAGVSQSPSNKVTEKGKDVELRCDPISGHTALYWYRQSLGQGLEFLIYFQGNSAPDKSGLPSDRFSAERTGGSVSTLTIQRTQQEDSAVYLCASSFGLAGGFYEQYFGPGTRLTVT.

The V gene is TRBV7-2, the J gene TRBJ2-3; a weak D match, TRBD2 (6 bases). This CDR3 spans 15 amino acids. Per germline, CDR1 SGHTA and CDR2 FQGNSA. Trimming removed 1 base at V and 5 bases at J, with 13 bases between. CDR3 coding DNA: TGTGCCAGCAGCTTAGTTTTCGGTAGCGGAGATACGCAGTATTTT. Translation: CASSLVFGSGDTQYF.

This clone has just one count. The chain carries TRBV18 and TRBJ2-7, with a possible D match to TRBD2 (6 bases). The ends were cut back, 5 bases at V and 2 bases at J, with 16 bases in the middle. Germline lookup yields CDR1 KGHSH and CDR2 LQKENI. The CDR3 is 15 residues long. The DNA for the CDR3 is TGTGCCAGCTCATCCTCCGGGACTTCTACCTACGAGCAGTACTTC. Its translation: CASSSSGTSTYEQYF.

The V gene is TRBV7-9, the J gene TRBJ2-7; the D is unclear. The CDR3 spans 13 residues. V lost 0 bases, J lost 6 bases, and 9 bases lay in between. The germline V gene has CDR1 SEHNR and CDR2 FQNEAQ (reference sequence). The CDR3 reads CASSLAQSLEQYF. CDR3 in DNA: TGTGCCAGCAGCTTAGCACAGTCGCTCGAGCAGTACTTC.

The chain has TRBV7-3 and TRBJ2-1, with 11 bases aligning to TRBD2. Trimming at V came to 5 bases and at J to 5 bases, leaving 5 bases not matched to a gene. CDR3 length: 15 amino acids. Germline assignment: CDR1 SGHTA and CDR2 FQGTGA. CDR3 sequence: CASSRGLADHNEQFF. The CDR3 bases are TGTGCCAGCAGCCGGGGACTAGCGGATCACAATGAGCAGTTCTTC.

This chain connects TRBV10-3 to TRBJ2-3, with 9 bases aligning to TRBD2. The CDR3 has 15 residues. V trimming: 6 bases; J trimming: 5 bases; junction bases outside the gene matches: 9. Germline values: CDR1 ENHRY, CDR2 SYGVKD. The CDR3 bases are TGTGCCATCAGCCTATTAGCGGGAGCGGGAGATACGCAGTATTTT. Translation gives CAISLLAGAGDTQYF.

In DNA form, the CDR3 reads TGTGCCAGCAGTTTCAGTCTTGGGATTGGGGGCGGCGATTATGGCTACACCTTC. This encodes CASSFSLGIGGGDYGYTF. The chain links TRBV28 to TRBJ1-2; D is possibly TRBD1 (6 bases). Between the trimmed V and J ends, which lost 3 bases and 5 bases, there was a span of 25 bases. The CDR3 has 18 amino acids. Germline CDR1 and CDR2: MDHEN and SYDVKM.